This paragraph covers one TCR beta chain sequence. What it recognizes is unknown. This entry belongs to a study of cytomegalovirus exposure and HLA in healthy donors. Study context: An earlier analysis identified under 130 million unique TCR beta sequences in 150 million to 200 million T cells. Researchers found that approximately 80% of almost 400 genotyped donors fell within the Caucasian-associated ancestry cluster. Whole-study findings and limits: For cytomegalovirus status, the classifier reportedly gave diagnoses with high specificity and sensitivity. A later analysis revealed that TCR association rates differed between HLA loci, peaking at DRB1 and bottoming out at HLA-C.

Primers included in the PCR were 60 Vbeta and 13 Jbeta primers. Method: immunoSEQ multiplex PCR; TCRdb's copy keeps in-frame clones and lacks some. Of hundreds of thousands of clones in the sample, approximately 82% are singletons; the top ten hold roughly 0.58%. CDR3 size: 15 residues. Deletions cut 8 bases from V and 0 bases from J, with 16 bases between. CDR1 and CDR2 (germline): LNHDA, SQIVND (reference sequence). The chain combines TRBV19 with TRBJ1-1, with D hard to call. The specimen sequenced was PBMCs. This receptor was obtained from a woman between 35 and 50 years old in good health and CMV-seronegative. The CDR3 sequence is CASSLNPLLNTEAFF. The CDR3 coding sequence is TGTGCCAGTTCCCTAAACCCTTTACTGAACACTGAAGCTTTCTTT.